This is a list of T cell receptor beta chains from one sample in a study of blood T cell repertoires in COVID-19. Using immunoSEQ multiplex PCR, the repertoire was profiled, and TCRdb retains in-frame clones only, with some absent. The table has under 150,000 clones, 70% to 90% seen once. Sequencing was done on a sample of peripheral blood. These receptors came from a woman between 50 and 59 years old with acute or convalescent COVID-19. Both conserved end residues are part of each CDR3. A D gene is named only where the DNA matches it firmly. Clone sizes are given selectively: once, few, many, or a class where the clone is expanded.

>TRBD2|TRBJ2-1|.|TRBV19
TGTGCCAGTACCGGTAGCGGGAGTGACGCGAATGAGCAGTTCTTC
CASTGSGSDANEQFF
>TRBD1|TRBJ2-5|.|TRBV7-6
TGTGCCAGCAGTCCAGACAGGGGGCGAGGAGAGACCCAGTACTTC
CASSPDRGRGETQYF
>.|TRBJ1-1|.|TRBV7-9
TGTGCCAGCAGCCGGCGGGGCGGGAACACTGAAGCTTTCTTT
CASSRRGGNTEAFF
>.|TRBJ2-5|.|TRBV6-6
TGTGCCAGCAGTCCCTCTGGCGGGATTGATCCTAAAGAGACCCAGTACTTC
CASSPSGGIDPKETQYF
>.|TRBJ2-7|.|TRBV2
TGTGCCAGCCGGGAGACCTACGAGCAGTACTTC
CASRETYEQYF
>TRBD1|TRBJ2-5|.|TRBV7-2
TGTGCCAGCAGCTCTAGAAGACAGGGTACCTTAGAGACCCAGTACTTC
CASSSRRQGTLETQYF
>.|TRBJ2-7|.|TRBV20-1
TGCAGTGCTAGGGCGGGGCACGAGCAGTACTTC
CSARAGHEQYF
>.|TRBJ2-1|.|TRBV7-2
TGTGCCAGCAGCTTAGGGGTGGGCAGGGGTAATGAGCAGTTCTTC
CASSLGVGRGNEQFF
>TRBD1|TRBJ2-2|once|TRBV7-3
TGTGCCAGCAGCAGGGACAGGAACACCGGGGAGCTGTTTTTT
CASSRDRNTGELFF
>.|TRBJ1-2|.|TRBV4-1
TGCGCCAGCAGCCAAGACCAACAGGATAACTATGGCTACACCTTC
CASSQDQQDNYGYTF
>.|TRBJ1-3|.|TRBV19
TGTGCCAGCCTGGGGAGTTCTGGAAACACCATATATTTT
CASLGSSGNTIYF
>TRBD1|TRBJ2-3|.|TRBV10-3
TGTGCCCACTGTAGGGGGCTCTCCTCGGATACGCAGTATTTT
CAHCRGLSSDTQYF
>.|TRBJ2-1|.|TRBV13
TGTGCCAGCAGCTTACGCGGGAAGGTGATGAATGAGCAGTTCTTC
CASSLRGKVMNEQFF
>TRBD1|TRBJ2-1|.|TRBV15
TGTGCCACCAGCAGAGATCTCGGACAGGGGTACAATGAGCAGTTCTTC
CATSRDLGQGYNEQFF
>.|TRBJ2-5|.|TRBV2
TGTGCCAGCAGTGGGAGAGAGACCCAGTACTTC
CASSGRETQYF
>.|TRBJ2-6|.|TRBV21-1
TGTGCCAGCAGCGACGGAGCGGTTTCGGTCTCTGGGGCCAACGTCCTGACTTTC
CASSDGAVSVSGANVLTF
>TRBD1|TRBJ1-5|.|TRBV5-6
TGTGCCAGCAGCTCCATGACAGGGTCGTTCAATCAGCCCCAGCATTTT
CASSSMTGSFNQPQHF
>TRBD1|TRBJ1-2|.|TRBV4-1
TGCGCCAGCAGCAATTTGGGACAGGACGGCTACACCTTC
CASSNLGQDGYTF
>TRBD1|TRBJ2-2|.|TRBV14
TGTGCCAGCAGCCACCACGGCGGGACAGGGAACACCGGGGAGCTGTTTTTT
CASSHHGGTGNTGELFF
>TRBD2|TRBJ2-7|.|TRBV4-3
TGCGCCAGCAGCCAAGATCGGTCCGGGGGGGCCTACGAGCAGTACTTC
CASSQDRSGGAYEQYF
>TRBD1|TRBJ1-5|.|TRBV30
TGTGCCTGGAGTGTTGGGACAGGGAGCAATCAGCCCCAGCATTTT
CAWSVGTGSNQPQHF
>.|TRBJ2-7|.|TRBV25-1
TGTGCCAGCAGTGAATGGTCAGGCTCCTACGAGCAGTACTTC
CASSEWSGSYEQYF
>TRBD1|TRBJ2-1|.|TRBV7-6
TGTGCCAGCAGCCCGCCCGGGACAGGGGAGCATGAGCAGTTCTTC
CASSPPGTGEHEQFF
>.|TRBJ1-1|.|TRBV20-1
TGCAGTGCCAGTTCTGGGAGCATGAACACTGAAGCTTTCTTT
CSASSGSMNTEAFF
>.|TRBJ1-6|.|TRBV7-2
TGTGCCAGCAGCTTAGTGGAACGGTCCCAGGGCCCCCTCCACTTT
CASSLVERSQGPLHF
>TRBD2|TRBJ2-3|.|TRBV24-1
TGTGCCACCGGTTCGGGAGGGCCGGGAGATACGCAGTATTTT
CATGSGGPGDTQYF
>.|TRBJ2-1|.|TRBV15
TGTGCCACCAGCAGAGATGGGGGGAGTAATGAGCAGTTCTTC
CATSRDGGSNEQFF
>.|TRBJ2-1|.|TRBV28
TGTGCCAGCCAGACAGGCGGGGGTTACAATGAGCAGTTCTTC
CASQTGGGYNEQFF
>TRBD1|TRBJ1-3|.|TRBV2
TGTGCCAGCAGCAGTCAGGGGGCGGTTAAGCACACCATATATTTT
CASSSQGAVKHTIYF
>.|TRBJ2-5|.|TRBV6-2/TRBV6-3
TGTGCCAGCAGTACCCCAACTAGTTTCGGGGAGACCCAGTACTTC
CASSTPTSFGETQYF
>TRBD1|TRBJ1-2|.|TRBV16
TGTGCCAGCAGCCCGCGGACAGGGGTGGCCTATGGCTACACCTTC
CASSPRTGVAYGYTF
>.|TRBJ2-2|.|TRBV10-3
TGTGCCATCACTCGCAGCCGTGGGACAATCACCGGGGAGCTGTTTTTT
CAITRSRGTITGELFF
>.|TRBJ1-1|.|TRBV13
TGTGCCATACGGGCGGGAATGGGAGCTTTCTTT
CAIRAGMGAFF
>.|TRBJ2-1|.|TRBV18
TGTGCCAGCTCACCACGCAGGGGCGATTCTAATGAGCAGTTCTTC
CASSPRRGDSNEQFF
>.|TRBJ1-1|.|TRBV30
TGTGCCTGGAGTGCGATGGGGCTAGGTGAAGCTTTCTTT
CAWSAMGLGEAFF
>.|TRBJ1-2|few|TRBV6-4
TGTGCCAGCATACCAGGGTTTCACTATGGCTACACCTTC
CASIPGFHYGYTF
>TRBD1|TRBJ1-5|.|TRBV30
TGTGCCTGGAGTGCAGGGGGCGCCGGACAGCCCCAGCATTTT
CAWSAGGAGQPQHF
>.|TRBJ1-5|few|TRBV24-1
TGTGCCACGGGGGGGCAGCCCAATCAGCCCCAGCATTTT
CATGGQPNQPQHF
>TRBD1|TRBJ2-7|.|TRBV19
TGTGCCAGTAGCCCGGCGGCTGACAGGGGGCATGAGCAGTACTTC
CASSPAADRGHEQYF
>.|TRBJ1-1|.|TRBV2
TGTGCCAGCACGAAGTCCGGGGGCACTGAAGCTTTCTTT
CASTKSGGTEAFF
>.|TRBJ2-1|.|TRBV12-5
TGTGCTAGTGGTTTGGTACATGCGGGGGCAAGGTTCTTC
CASGLVHAGARFF